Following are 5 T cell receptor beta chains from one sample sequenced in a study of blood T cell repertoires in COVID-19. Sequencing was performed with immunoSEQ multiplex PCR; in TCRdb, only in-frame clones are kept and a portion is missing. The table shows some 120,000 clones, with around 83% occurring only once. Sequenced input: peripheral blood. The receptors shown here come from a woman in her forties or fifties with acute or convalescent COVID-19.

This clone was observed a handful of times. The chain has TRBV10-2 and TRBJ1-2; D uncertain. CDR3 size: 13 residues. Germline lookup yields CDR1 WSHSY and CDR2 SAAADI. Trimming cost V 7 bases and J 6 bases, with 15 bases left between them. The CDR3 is CASITAGGDGYTF. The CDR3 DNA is TGCGCCAGCATCACAGCCGGTGGCGATGGCTACACCTTC.

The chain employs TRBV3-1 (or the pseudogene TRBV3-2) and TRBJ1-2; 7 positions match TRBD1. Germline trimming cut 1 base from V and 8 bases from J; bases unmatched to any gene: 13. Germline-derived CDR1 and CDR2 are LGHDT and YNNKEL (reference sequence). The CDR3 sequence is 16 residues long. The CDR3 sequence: CASSQVKLPSGQGYTF. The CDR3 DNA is TGTGCCAGCAGCCAAGTGAAACTCCCTTCGGGACAGGGCTACACCTTC.

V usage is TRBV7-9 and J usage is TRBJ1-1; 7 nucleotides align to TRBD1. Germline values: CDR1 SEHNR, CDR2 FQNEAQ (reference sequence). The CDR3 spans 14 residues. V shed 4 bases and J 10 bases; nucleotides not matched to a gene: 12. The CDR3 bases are TGTGCCAGCAGCTCGGGACAGCCTCCCTGGCGAGCTTTCTTT. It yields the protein CASSSGQPPWRAFF.

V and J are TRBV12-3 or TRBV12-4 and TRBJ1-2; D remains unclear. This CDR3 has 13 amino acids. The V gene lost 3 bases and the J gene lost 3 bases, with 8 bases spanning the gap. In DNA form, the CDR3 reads TGTGCCAGCAGTTTGGGCAGAGACTATGGCTACACCTTC. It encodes CASSLGRDYGYTF.

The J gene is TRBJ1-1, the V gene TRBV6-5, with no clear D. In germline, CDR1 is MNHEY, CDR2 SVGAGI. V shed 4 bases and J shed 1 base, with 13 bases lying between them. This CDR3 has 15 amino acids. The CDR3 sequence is CASSSSGLGNTEAFF. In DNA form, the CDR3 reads TGTGCCAGCAGTTCTTCAGGCCTGGGGAACACTGAAGCTTTCTTT.